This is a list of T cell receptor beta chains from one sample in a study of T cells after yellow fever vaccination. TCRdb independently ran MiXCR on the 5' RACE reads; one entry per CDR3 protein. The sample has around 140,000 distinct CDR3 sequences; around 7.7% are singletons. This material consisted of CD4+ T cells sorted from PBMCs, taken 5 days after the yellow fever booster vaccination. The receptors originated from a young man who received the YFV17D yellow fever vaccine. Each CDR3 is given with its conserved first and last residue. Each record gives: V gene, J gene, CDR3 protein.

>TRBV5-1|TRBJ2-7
CASSFYQGTGDVYEQYF
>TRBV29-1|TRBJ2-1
CSATTTANNEQFF
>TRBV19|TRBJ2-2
CASSRSAGPPGELFF
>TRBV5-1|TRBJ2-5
CASSLKTSGSAWQETQYF
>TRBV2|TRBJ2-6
CASSEGGSGANVLTF
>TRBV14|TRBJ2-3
CAVASGESDTQYF
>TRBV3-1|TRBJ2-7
CASSQDSPDRGADEQYF
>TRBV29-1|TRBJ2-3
CSGSGTDTQYF
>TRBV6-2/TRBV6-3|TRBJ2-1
CASSYSLSGRAGEQFF
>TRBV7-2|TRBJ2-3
CASSPPFTSQYF
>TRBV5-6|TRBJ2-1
CASSWGLAGYVNEQFF
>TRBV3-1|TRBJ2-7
CARRTGGGSYEQYF
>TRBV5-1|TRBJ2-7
CASSEGWEQYF
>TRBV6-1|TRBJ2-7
CASRPTGPVGYEQYF
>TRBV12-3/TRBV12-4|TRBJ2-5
CAILRKYQETQYF
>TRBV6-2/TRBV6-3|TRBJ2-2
CASSYPRLAGGQVNTGELFF
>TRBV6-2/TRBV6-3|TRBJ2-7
CASSNYYEQYF
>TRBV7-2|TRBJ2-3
CASSSSWDTQYF
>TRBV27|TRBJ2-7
CASSSKGGLRLEYF
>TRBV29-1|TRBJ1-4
CSVELSQKKLFF
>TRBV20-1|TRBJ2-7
CSARDVAPETHEQYF
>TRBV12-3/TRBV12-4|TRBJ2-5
CASRAIEETQYF
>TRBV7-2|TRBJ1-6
CASSLGGRNSPLHF
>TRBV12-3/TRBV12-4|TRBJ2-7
CASSPLDRTPLYEQYF
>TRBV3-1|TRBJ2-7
CASSLSGVSNEQYF
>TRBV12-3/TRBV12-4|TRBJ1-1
CAVQQINTEAFF
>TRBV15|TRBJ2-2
CATSRAGGRATPGELFF
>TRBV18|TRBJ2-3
CASSPTLAGPSADTQYF
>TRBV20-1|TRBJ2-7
CSARDGQGAYEQYF
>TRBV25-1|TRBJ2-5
CASSEFGRVGETQYF
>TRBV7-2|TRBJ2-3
CASSSGTVPYTQYF
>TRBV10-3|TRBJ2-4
CAIFAGIQYF
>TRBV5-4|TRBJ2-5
CASRSGTSGMKETQYF
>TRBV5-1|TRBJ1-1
CASSLEPSTEAFF
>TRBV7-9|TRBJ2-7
CASSPRGGSYEQYF
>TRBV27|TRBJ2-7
CASSRGAGGPWEQYF
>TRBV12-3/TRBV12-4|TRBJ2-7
CASGGVAAGYEQYF
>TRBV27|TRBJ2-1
CASKNYPGGVAGGPNEQFF
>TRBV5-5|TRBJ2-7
CASSLGGGPSGEQYF
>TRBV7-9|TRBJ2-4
CASSRLQGDGQEAKNIPYF
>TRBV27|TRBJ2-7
CASSLGVTGNEQYF
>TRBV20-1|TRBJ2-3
CSARGDRGTSDTQYF
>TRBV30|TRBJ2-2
CAWSVLWPGELFF
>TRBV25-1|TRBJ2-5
CASSELKVAETQYF
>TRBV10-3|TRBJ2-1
CAISEQDYSNEQFF
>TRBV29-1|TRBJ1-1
CSVGPSDRANTEAFF
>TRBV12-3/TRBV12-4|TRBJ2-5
CASSSQGLAGETQYF
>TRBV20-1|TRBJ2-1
CSVQMGSGSPNEQFF
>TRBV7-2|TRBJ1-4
CASSFQATNEKLFF
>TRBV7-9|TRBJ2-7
CASSFSGMGDYEQYF
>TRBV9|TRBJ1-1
CASSVDQGRTEAFF
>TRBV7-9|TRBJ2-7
CASSLDLASHEQYF
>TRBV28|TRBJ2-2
CASRGGGLNTGELFF
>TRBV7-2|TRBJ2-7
CASSQTRGPNEQYF
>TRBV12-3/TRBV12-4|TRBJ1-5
CASSLVAGVSNQPQHF
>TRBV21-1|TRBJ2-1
CASSAQHRGTYNEQFF
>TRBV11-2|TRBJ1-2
CASSRRGESYGYTF
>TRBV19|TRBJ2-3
CASSASGGADTQYF
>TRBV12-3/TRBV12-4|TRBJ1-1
CASSFGQIAEAFF
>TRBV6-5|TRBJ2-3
CASSYSQAIPDTQYF